This entry lists 10 T cell receptor beta chains sequenced from one sample in a study of OX40 agonist ivuxolimab in advanced cancers. Produced via immunoSEQ multiplex PCR; TCRdb's table is partial and in-frame only. Of some 20,000 clones in the sample, around 82% are singletons; the top ten hold roughly an eighth. The sequenced sample was CD4+ or CD8+ T cells sorted from blood, obtained in a trial of the OX40 agonist ivuxolimab. Receptors were obtained from an adult with an advanced solid tumor such as melanoma, head and neck, liver or kidney cancer.

This clone rates as medium-sized (0.01 to 0.1%). The chain is built from TRBV13 and TRBJ1-2; D not resolved. The V end was cut by 0 bases, the J end by 8 bases, with 10 bases between. The CDR3 spans 13 residues. Germline CDR1 reads PRHDT; CDR2 reads FYEKMQ (reference sequence). CDR3: CASSLGRGFGYTF. CDR3 coding DNA: TGTGCCAGCAGCTTAGGGAGAGGGTTCGGCTACACCTTC.

This clone has a single count. The rearrangement joins TRBV7-9 to TRBJ2-4; 8 positions agree with TRBD1. There are 15 residues in the CDR3. Unmatched junction bases numbered 3, after V lost 4 bases and J lost 1 base. In germline, CDR1 is SEHNR, CDR2 FQNEAQ (reference sequence). The CDR3 sequence: CASSSTGAAKNIQYF. As DNA, the CDR3 is TGTGCCAGCAGCTCGACAGGGGCGGCCAAAAACATTCAGTACTTC.

This clone was seen more than once but under ten times. The rearrangement links TRBV2 to TRBJ2-1, with TRBD2 matching 8 bases. CDR1 and CDR2 from the germline V gene are SNHLY and FYNNEI. The length of the CDR3 is 15 residues. V lost 4 bases to trimming and J lost 3 bases; unmatched junction nucleotides: 5. For the CDR3, the DNA is TGTGCCAGCAGTGGAAGGGGACTAGTCTACAATGAGCAGTTCTTC. This sequence encodes CASSGRGLVYNEQFF.

V usage is TRBV29-1 and J usage is TRBJ1-1, with no clear D. Germline CDR1 reads SQVTM; CDR2 reads ANQGSEA. The germline V and J ends were trimmed by 3 bases and 8 bases, with 7 bases remaining between them. This CDR3 spans 10 amino acids. The CDR3 is CSVDFTEAFF. The CDR3 DNA follows: TGCAGCGTTGACTTTACAGAAGCTTTCTTT.

V gene TRBV2 combines with J gene TRBJ2-7; no definite D call. The CDR3 has 15 amino acids. CDR1 and CDR2 from the germline V gene are SNHLY and FYNNEI. The ends were cut back, 1 base at V and 0 bases at J, with 10 bases in the middle. CDR3 bases: TGTGCCAGCAGTGAAGGACGGAAGCCCTCCTACGAGCAGTACTTC. Translation gives CASSEGRKPSYEQYF.

This clone was seen more than once but under ten times. The chain recombines TRBV7-9 with TRBJ2-1, with a weak D call TRBD1 (6 bases). The V gene's germline CDR1 is SEHNR and CDR2 FQNEAQ (reference sequence). Trimming cost V 1 base and J 6 bases, with 16 bases left between them. There are 16 residues in the CDR3. The CDR3 nucleotides read TGTGCCAGCAGCTTAGTGCGAGGGGGTGGTAGCAATGAGCAGTTCTTC. Translation gives CASSLVRGGGSNEQFF.

The chain recombines TRBV15 with TRBJ1-2; D unclear. V was pared by 0 bases and J by 3 bases, with 14 bases between. Germline values: CDR1 LNHNV, CDR2 YYDKDF (reference sequence). The CDR3 length is 16 residues. The CDR3 sequence is CATSRDLGSTHYGYTF. CDR3 bases: TGTGCCACCAGCAGAGATCTGGGTTCAACCCACTATGGCTACACCTTC.

The chain links TRBV5-8 to TRBJ2-2; 7 bases map to TRBD1. CDR3 length: 17 residues. CDR1 is SGHTS, CDR2 YDEGEE, per germline. The ends lost 4 bases at V and 5 bases at J; junction bases unmatched: 14. CDR3: CASSRGLTGINTGELFF. CDR3 nucleotide sequence: TGTGCCAGCAGCAGAGGTTTGACAGGGATTAATACCGGGGAGCTGTTTTTT.

The V call is TRBV2, the J call TRBJ2-7; D perhaps matches TRBD2 (5 bases). V dropped 4 bases and J dropped 4 bases, with 5 bases sitting between them. The CDR3 has 11 amino acids. From germline, CDR1 is SNHLY and CDR2 FYNNEI. The CDR3 region is CASSGGYEQYF. Written as DNA, the CDR3 is TGTGCCAGCAGTGGAGGGTACGAGCAGTACTTC.

J is TRBJ2-3 and V is TRBV27; D not certain. The CDR3 is 13 amino acids. V was trimmed by 0 bases and J by 4 bases, leaving 5 bases between them. CDR1 and CDR2 (germline): MNHEY, SMNVEV (reference sequence). CDR3 region: CASSLSMSDTQYF. The CDR3 nucleotides read TGTGCCAGCAGTTTATCGATGTCAGATACGCAGTATTTT.